Only a few counts were recorded for the clone carrying this T cell receptor (beta chain). The data originate from a study of T cell responses to AZD1222 COVID-19 vaccine. Produced via immunoSEQ multiplex PCR; TCRdb's table is partial and in-frame only. The table shows under 110,000 clones, with 90% occurring only once. Germline V CDR1 and CDR2: MNHEY, SVGAGI. This CDR3 is built from 15 residues. V was pared by 7 bases and J by 0 bases, with 12 bases between. This chain joins TRBV6-5 and TRBJ2-2; D is tentatively TRBD1 or TRBD2 (7 bases each). Source: peripheral blood, taken 28 days after the second AZD1222 dose. The clonotype was recovered from an adult who received the AZD1222 COVID-19 vaccine. The CDR3 here is CASKGGTANTGELFF. The CDR3 DNA follows: TGTGCCAGCAAGGGAGGGACAGCGAACACCGGGGAGCTGTTTTTT.